This TCR beta chain was captured in a study of CD8 T cells in Susac syndrome. The sequenced target, TCR beta, came from blood CD8+ and CD4+ T cells. The authors negatively isolated CD8+ and CD4+ T cells and FACS-enriched TEMRA cells. The CDR3 consists of 12 residues. Germline V gene sequence: CDR1 MGHDK, CDR2 SYGVNS. The V gene lost 11 bases and the J gene lost 10 bases, with 18 bases spanning the gap. With random hexamers, about 0.45 to 1 ug RNA was reverse transcribed. immunoSEQ multiplex PCR amplified TCR beta CDR3 across 54 Vbeta, 13 Jbeta. TCRdb fed the immunoSEQ multiplex PCR reads into MiXCR, producing one record per CDR3 protein. The top ten clones hold approximately 0.094% of a sample with under 200,000 distinct CDR3 sequences, 85% to 95% of them seen once.

The sample taken for sequencing was CD4+ T cells from PBMCs. The chain links TRBV25-1 to TRBJ2-1, with D hard to call. The TCR comes from a human donor in good health. The CDR3 region is CAAGPVVGEQFF. The DNA for the CDR3 is TGTGCCGCCGGGCCTGTAGTCGGAGAGCAGTTCTTC.